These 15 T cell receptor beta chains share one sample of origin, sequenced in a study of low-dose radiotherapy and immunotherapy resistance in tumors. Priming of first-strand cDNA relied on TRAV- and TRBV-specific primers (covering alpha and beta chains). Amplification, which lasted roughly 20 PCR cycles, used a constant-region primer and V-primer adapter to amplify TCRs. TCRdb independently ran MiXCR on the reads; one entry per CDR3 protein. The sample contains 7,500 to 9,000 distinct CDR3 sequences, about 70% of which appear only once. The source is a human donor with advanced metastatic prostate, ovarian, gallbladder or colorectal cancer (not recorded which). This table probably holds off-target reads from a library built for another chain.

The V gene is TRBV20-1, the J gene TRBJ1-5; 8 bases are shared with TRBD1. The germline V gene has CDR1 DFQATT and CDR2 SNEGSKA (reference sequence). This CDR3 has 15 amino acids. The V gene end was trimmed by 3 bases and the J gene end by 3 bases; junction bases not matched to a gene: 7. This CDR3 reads CSASMSRGHNQPQHF. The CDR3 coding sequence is TGCAGTGCTAGTATGTCCAGGGGGCACAATCAGCCCCAGCATTTT.

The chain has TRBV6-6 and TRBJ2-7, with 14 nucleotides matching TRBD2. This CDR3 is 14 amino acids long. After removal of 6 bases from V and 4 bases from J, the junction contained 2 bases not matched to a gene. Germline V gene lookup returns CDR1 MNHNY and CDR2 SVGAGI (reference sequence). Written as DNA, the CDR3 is TGTGCCAGCAGCAGGACTAGCGGGGGGTACGAGCAGTACTTC. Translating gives CASSRTSGGYEQYF.

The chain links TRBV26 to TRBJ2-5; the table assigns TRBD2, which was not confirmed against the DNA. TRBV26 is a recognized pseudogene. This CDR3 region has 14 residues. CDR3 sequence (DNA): TGTGCCAGCAGTTATAGCGTGCCCCAAGAGACCCAGTACTTC. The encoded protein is CASSYSVPQETQYF.

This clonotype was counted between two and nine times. CDR3 sequence (DNA): TGTGCCACCACCTTTCCAGGCAACCCCTCTGGAAACACCATATATTTT. This sequence encodes CATTFPGNPSGNTIYF. The rearrangement joins TRBV28 to TRBJ1-3, with D unresolved. Deletions cut 10 bases from V and 0 bases from J, with 19 bases between. The germline V gene has CDR1 MDHEN and CDR2 SYDVKM. The length of the CDR3 is 16 residues.

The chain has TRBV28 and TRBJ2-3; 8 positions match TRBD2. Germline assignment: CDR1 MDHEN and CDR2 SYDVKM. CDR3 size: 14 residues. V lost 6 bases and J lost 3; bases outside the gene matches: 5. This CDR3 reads CASSNREGTDTQYF. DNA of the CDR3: TGTGCCAGCAGCAACCGGGAGGGTACAGATACGCAGTATTTT.

The CDR3 spells CASSLAGDVQETQYF. Written as DNA, the CDR3 is TGTGCCAGCAGCCTAGCGGGGGACGTCCAAGAGACCCAGTACTTC. The chain links TRBV11-3 to TRBJ2-5, with 10 bases fitting TRBD2. Germline CDR1 reads SGHNT; CDR2 reads YENEEA. This CDR3 region has 15 residues. J was trimmed by 1 base and V by 5 bases; bases with no gene match: 4.

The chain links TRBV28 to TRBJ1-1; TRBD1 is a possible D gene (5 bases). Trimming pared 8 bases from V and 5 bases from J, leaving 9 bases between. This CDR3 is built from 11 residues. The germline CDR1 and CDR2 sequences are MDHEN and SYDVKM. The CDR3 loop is CASPRGTEAFF. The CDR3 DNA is TGTGCCAGCCCCCGGGGGACTGAAGCTTTCTTT.

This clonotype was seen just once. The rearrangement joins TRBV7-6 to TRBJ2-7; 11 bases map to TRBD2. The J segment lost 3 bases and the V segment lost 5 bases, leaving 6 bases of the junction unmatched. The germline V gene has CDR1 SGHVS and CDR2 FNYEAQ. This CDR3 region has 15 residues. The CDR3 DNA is TGTGCCAGCAGCACCCTAGCGGGAGGACTCTACGAGCAGTACTTC. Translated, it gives CASSTLAGGLYEQYF.

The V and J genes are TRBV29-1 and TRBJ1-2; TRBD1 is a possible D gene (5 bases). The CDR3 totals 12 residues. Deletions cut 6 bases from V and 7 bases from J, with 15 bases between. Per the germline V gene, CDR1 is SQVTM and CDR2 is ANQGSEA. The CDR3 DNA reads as TGCAGCGTGGCTGGGGCAGGTGTTGGCTACACCTTC. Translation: CSVAGAGVGYTF. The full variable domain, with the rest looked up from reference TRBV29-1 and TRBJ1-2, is SAVISQKPSRDICQRGTSLTIQCQVDSQVTMMFWYRQQPGQSLTLIATANQGSEATYESGFVIDKFPISRPNLTFSTLTVSNMSPEDSSIYLCSVAGAGVGYTFGSGTRLTVV.

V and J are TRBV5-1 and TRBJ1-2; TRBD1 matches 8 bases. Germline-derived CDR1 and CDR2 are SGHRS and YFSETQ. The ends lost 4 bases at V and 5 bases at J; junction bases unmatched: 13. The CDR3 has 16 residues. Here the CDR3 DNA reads TGCGCCAGCAGCAGCGGACAGGGCGGGGAAGGATATGGCTACACCTTC. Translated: CASSSGQGGEGYGYTF.

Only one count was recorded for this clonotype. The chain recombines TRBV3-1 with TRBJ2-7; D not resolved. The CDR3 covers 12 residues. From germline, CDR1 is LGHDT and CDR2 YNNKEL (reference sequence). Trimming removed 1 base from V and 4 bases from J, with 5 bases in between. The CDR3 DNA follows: TGTGCCAGCAGCCAAGCTGATTACGAGCAGTACTTC. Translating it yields CASSQADYEQYF.

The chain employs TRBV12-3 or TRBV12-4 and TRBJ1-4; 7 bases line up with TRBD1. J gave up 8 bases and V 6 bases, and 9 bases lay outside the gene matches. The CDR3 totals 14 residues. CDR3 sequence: CASRNRGLGEKLFF. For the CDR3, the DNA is TGTGCCAGCAGAAACAGGGGTTTAGGGGAAAAACTGTTTTTT.

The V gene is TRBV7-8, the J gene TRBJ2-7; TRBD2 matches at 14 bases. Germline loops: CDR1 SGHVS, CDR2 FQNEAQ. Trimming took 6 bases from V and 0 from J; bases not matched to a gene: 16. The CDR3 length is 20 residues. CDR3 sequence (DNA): TGTGCCAGCAGATCACATCCTATGGGACTAGCGGGGGAGAGCTCCTACGAGCAGTACTTC. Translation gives CASRSHPMGLAGESSYEQYF.

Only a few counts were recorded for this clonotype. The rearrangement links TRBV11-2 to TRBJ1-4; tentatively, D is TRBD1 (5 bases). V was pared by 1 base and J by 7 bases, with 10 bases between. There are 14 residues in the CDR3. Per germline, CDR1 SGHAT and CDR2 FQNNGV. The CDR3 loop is CASSLGQGSEKLFF. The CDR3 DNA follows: TGTGCCAGCAGCTTAGGGCAGGGAAGTGAAAAACTGTTTTTT.

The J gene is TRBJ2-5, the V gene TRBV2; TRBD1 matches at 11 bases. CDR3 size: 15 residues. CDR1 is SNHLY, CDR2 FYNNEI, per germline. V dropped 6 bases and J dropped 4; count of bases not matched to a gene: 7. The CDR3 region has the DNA TGTGCCAGCAGAAAGGACAGGGGGCAGGCAGAGACCCAGTACTTC. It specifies CASRKDRGQAETQYF.